A selection of T cell receptor beta chains follows, all from one sample in a study of shared clonotypes between healthy human individuals. Method: immunoSEQ multiplex PCR; TCRdb's copy keeps in-frame clones and lacks some. The sample has more than 2 million clones; 85% to 95% are singletons. Sequencing was done on a sample of naive CD4+ T cells sorted from blood. The receptors originated from a man younger than 35 in good health. The CDR3 runs from the conserved cysteine through the conserved F or W. Each record gives: J gene, D gene, V gene, clone size, CDR3 DNA, CDR3 protein. D genes are given only for firm matches. Clone size is shown for a subset of rows, as once, few, many or a class of expanded clone.

TRBJ1-5 NA TRBV5-1 NA TGCGCCAGCAGCTTTGACGTCAATCAGCCCCAGCATTTT CASSFDVNQPQHF
TRBJ2-3 NA TRBV7-2 NA TGTGCCAGCAGCTTAGTTGGTAGCGTGGGCACAGATACGCAGTATTTT CASSLVGSVGTDTQYF
TRBJ1-2 NA TRBV7-2 NA TGTGCCAGCAGCTTTCAAACACCCATCACCTACACCTTC CASSFQTPITYTF
TRBJ2-2 TRBD1 TRBV4-1 NA TGCGCCAGCAGCCAAGGCGGGCACAGGGGGCACGTGGAGCTGTTTTTT CASSQGGHRGHVELFF
TRBJ2-3 NA TRBV10-3 NA TGTGCCATCAGTGAGAGTACAGATACGCAGTATTTT CAISESTDTQYF
TRBJ2-7 NA TRBV7-6 NA TGTGCCAGCAGCTCCAAAGGAGCGGTCTACGAGCAGTACTTC CASSSKGAVYEQYF
TRBJ2-7 NA TRBV28 NA TGTGCCAGCATAGGCTCAACCTACGAGCAGTACTTC CASIGSTYEQYF
TRBJ1-3 NA TRBV5-4 NA TGTGCCAGCAGCGGAAACAGGGTAATGGGTGGAAACACCATATATTTT CASSGNRVMGGNTIYF
TRBJ1-2 TRBD1 TRBV10-3 NA TGTGCCAGCCGGGACAGACATAACTATGGCTACACCTTC CASRDRHNYGYTF
TRBJ2-7 TRBD1 TRBV9 NA TGTGCCAGCAGCCTAGGACAGGGGGCCTACGAGCAGTACTTC CASSLGQGAYEQYF
TRBJ1-4 TRBD1 TRBV30 NA TGTGCCTGGGACCGACAGGGTTTTGGGAATGAAAAACTGTTTTTT CAWDRQGFGNEKLFF
TRBJ2-2 TRBD1 TRBV7-2 NA TGTGCCAGCAGCAGGCAGACAGGGGCAGCCGGGGAGCTGTTTTTT CASSRQTGAAGELFF
TRBJ2-3 NA TRBV7-9 NA TGTGCCAGCAGCTTAACCTCGCCTCCAGATACGCAGTATTTT CASSLTSPPDTQYF
TRBJ1-3 TRBD1 TRBV25-1 NA TGTGCCAGCAGTGGGGACAGGGGACGCCTAGGAAGTGGAAACACCATATATTTT CASSGDRGRLGSGNTIYF
TRBJ2-3 NA TRBV7-2 NA TGTGCCAGCAGCTTATCCAGTTGGGATACGCAGTATTTT CASSLSSWDTQYF
TRBJ1-5 NA TRBV6-4 once TGTGCCAGCCCCTTGTCGACTCGCAATCAGCCCCAGCATTTT CASPLSTRNQPQHF
TRBJ2-3 NA TRBV5-4 NA TGTGCCAGCACCCTACCGACGGGGGATACGCAGTATTTT CASTLPTGDTQYF
TRBJ1-5 NA TRBV30 NA TGTGCCTGGAGCCCCACGGGGAGAGGGAATAGCAATCAGCCCCAGCATTTT CAWSPTGRGNSNQPQHF
TRBJ2-4 NA TRBV29-1 NA TGCAGCGTTGAAACACAGTCAGGCAGGAGACTAGCCAAAAACATTCAGTACTTC CSVETQSGRRLAKNIQYF
TRBJ2-7 TRBD1 TRBV5-1 NA TGCGCCAGCAGCACGACAGGGGCCCACGAGCAGTACTTC CASSTTGAHEQYF
TRBJ1-6 NA TRBV13 NA TGTGCCAGCAGCTTAGGTGGCCTTGCGAATTCACCCCTCCACTTT CASSLGGLANSPLHF
TRBJ1-1 TRBD1 TRBV6-6 once TGTGCCAGCAGTTACGCTAGGACAGGGGTAAACACTGAAGCTTTCTTT CASSYARTGVNTEAFF
TRBJ2-7 TRBD2 TRBV5-1 NA TGCGCCAGCAGCTCGTGGGCGGGGGGTACCTCCGAGCAGTACTTC CASSSWAGGTSEQYF
TRBJ1-4 TRBD1 TRBV6-4 NA TGTGCCAGCAGTGGTCAAGGGGGCGCTGGGGAAAAACTGTTTTTT CASSGQGGAGEKLFF
TRBJ1-2 NA TRBV25-1 NA TGTGCCAGCAGTGAATTTCGAGGGGTGGGCTATGGCTACACCTTC CASSEFRGVGYGYTF
TRBJ2-7 NA TRBV11-2 NA TGTGCCAGCAGCTTAGGAGTTCCTTACGAGCAGTACTTC CASSLGVPYEQYF
TRBJ1-3 TRBD1 TRBV18 NA TGTGCCAGCTCACAAACCGGGACAGGGGAAGCTGGAAACACCATATATTTT CASSQTGTGEAGNTIYF
TRBJ1-5 NA TRBV6-1 NA TGTGCCAGCAGCTCGTTCAGGTCGAGCAATCAGCCCCAGCATTTT CASSSFRSSNQPQHF
TRBJ1-2 NA TRBV6-6 NA TGTGCCAGCAGTTCTACGACAGTACCCGGCTATGGCTACACCTTC CASSSTTVPGYGYTF
TRBJ1-1 NA TRBV5-4 NA TGTGCCAGCAGCTTCGGGGGTAAGGGCACTGAAGCTTTCTTT CASSFGGKGTEAFF
TRBJ2-6 TRBD1 TRBV9 NA TGTGCCAGCAGCCCCGCACCGGGACAGGGGGTCCCCTCTGGGGCCAACGTCCTGACTTTC CASSPAPGQGVPSGANVLTF
TRBJ2-6 NA TRBV29-1 NA TGCAGCGCCTCGGGAGGGGCCAACGTCCTGACTTTC CSASGGANVLTF
TRBJ1-5 NA TRBV5-1 NA TGCGCCAGCAGCTCTCTCCCGGATCAGCCCCAGCATTTT CASSSLPDQPQHF
TRBJ2-7 NA TRBV10-2 NA TGCGCCAGTAAGGGAGGTAGTATCTACGAGCAGTACTTC CASKGGSIYEQYF
TRBJ1-1 NA TRBV6-1 few TGTGCCAGCAGTGTAGGCCAGGCGAACACTGAAGCTTTCTTT CASSVGQANTEAFF
TRBJ2-7 NA TRBV6-6 NA TGTGCCAGCAGCCCCTCCCCCCCCCGGGGCCACTACGAGCAGTACTTC CASSPSPPRGHYEQYF